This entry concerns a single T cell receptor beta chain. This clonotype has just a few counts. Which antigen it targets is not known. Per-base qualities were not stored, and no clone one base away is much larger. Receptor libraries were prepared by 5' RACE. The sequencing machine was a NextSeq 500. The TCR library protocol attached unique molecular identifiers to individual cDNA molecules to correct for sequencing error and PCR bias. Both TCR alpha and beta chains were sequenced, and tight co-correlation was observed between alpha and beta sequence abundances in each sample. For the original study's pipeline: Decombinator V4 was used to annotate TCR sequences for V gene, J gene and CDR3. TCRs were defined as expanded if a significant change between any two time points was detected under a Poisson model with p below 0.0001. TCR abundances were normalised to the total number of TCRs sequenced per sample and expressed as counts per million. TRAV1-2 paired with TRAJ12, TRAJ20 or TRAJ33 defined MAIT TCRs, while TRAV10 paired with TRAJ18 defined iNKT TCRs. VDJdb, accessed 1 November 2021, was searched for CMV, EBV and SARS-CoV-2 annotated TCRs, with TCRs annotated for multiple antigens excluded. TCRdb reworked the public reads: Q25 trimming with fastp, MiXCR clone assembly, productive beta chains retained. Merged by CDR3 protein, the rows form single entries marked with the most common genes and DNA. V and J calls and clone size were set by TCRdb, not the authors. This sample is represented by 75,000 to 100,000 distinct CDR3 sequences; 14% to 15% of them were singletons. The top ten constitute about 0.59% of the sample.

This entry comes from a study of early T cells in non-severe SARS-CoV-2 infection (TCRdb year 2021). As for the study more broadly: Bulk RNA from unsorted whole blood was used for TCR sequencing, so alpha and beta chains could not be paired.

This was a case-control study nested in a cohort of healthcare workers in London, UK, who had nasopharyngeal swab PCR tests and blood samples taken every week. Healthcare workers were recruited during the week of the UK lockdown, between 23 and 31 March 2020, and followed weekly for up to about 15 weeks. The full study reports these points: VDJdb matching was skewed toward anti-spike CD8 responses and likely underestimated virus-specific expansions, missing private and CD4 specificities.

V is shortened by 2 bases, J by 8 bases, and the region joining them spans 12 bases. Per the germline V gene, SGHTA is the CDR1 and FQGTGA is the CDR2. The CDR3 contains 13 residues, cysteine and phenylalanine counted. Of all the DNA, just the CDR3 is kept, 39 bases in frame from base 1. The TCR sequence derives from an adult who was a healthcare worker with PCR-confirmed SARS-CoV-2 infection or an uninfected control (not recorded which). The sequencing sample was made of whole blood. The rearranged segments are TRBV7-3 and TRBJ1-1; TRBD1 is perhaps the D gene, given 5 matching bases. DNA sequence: TGTGCCAGCAGCTTAGATTCAGGGATAGAAGCTTTCTTT. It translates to CASSLDSGIEAFF. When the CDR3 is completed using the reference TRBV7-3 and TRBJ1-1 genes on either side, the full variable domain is GAGVSQTPSNKVTEKGKYVELRCDPISGHTALYWYRQSLGQGPEFLIYFQGTGAADDSGLPNDRFFAVRPEGSVSTLKIQRTERGDSAVYLCASSLDSGIEAFFGQGTRLTVV.